This record covers a single TCR beta chain. These data come from a study of blood T cell repertoires in COVID-19. Across the study: The study drew acute and convalescent COVID-19 samples from the United States, Italy and Spain. T cells, B-cell-depleted T cells, or PBMCs provided the cDNA or gDNA that served as material.

CDR3 size: 13 residues. V was shortened by 0 bases and J by 8 bases, with 11 bases between the two germline ends. The germline V gene encodes CDR1 SGHDT and CDR2 YYEEEE. Enrollment of patients from Seattle took place during active infection, with longitudinal follow-up. Clones were sequenced by immunoSEQ multiplex PCR, and TCRdb holds only the in-frame ones, with some missing. Here the sample spans hundreds of thousands of clones, 70% to 90% being singletons. The receptor was derived from a woman in her seventies with COVID-19, enrolled during active disease. The sequencing input was peripheral blood. V is TRBV5-6 and J is TRBJ1-2; D is perhaps TRBD1 (5 bases). The chain's CDR3 is CASSLARGVGYTF. The CDR3 region has the DNA TGTGCCAGCAGCTTGGCCCGGGGGGTCGGCTACACCTTC.